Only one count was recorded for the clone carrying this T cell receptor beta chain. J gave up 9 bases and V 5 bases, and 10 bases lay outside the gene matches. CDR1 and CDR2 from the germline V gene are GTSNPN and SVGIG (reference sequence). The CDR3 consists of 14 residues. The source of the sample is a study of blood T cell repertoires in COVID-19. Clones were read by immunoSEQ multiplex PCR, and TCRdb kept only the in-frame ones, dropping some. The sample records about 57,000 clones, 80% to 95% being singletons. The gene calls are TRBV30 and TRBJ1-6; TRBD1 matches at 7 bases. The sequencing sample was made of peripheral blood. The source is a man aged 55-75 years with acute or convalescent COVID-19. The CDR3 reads CAWSIGTEISPLHF. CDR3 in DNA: TGTGCCTGGTCCATAGGGACAGAGATTTCACCCCTCCACTTT. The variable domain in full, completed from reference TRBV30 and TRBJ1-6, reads SQTIHQWPATLVQPVGSPLSLECTVEGTSNPNLYWYRQAAGRGLQLLFYSVGIGQISSEVPQNLSASRPQDRQFILSSKKLLLSDSGFYLCAWSIGTEISPLHFGNGTRLTVT.